The clone carrying this T cell receptor (beta chain) was seen a handful of times. Antigen specificity is unknown. These data are taken from a study of T cell responses to AZD1222 COVID-19 vaccine. Points from the study as a whole: Repertoires were collected only later (after the peak T cell response had occurred).

TCRdb keeps only in-frame clones here, not all; method: immunoSEQ multiplex PCR. The sample lists about 89,000 clones, around nine tenths occurring once. V lost 6 bases, J lost 4 bases, and 15 bases lay in between. Germline loops: CDR1 MDHEN, CDR2 SYDVKM. The CDR3 contains 14 residues. The receptor was isolated from an adult in good health. The material sequenced was peripheral blood, taken on day 0 of MenACWY control vaccination. V and J are TRBV28 and TRBJ1-2; D possibly corresponds to TRBD1 (6 bases). DNA of the CDR3: TGTGCCAGCAGCCTAAGCGACAGGAGCTATGGCTACACCTTC. Residues: CASSLSDRSYGYTF.